The clone carrying this T cell receptor (beta chain) was seen a few times. CDR3 length: 13 amino acids. In germline, CDR1 is SGHRS, CDR2 YFSETQ. V shed 4 bases and J shed 6 bases, with 14 bases lying between them. These data belong to a study of response to subunit inactivated influenza vaccine. MiXCR was run by TCRdb on the RT-PCR reads, yielding one entry per CDR3 protein. Of around 520,000 distinct CDR3 sequences in the sample, around 25% were seen once. This chain joins TRBV5-1 and TRBJ2-7; D unclear. Sequencing was performed on CD4+ T cells sorted from PBMCs, taken 5 days after vaccination. The sequence came from a man aged 50 or older who received an inactivated influenza vaccine. Here the CDR3 DNA reads TGCGCCAGCAGCGGGATCCAGTCGGGCGAGCAGTACTTC. Protein: CASSGIQSGEQYF.